What follows are 19 T cell receptor beta chains derived from one specimen sequenced in a study of blood T cell repertoires in COVID-19. The protocol was immunoSEQ multiplex PCR, while the TCRdb copy is restricted to in-frame clones and leaves out a portion. The data show around 70,000 clones, with about 90% seen just once and less than 9.5% held by the top ten. Specimen: peripheral blood. The receptors here all came from a human donor in a cohort sampled during active COVID-19.

This clone is a singleton in its sample. The chain uses TRBV5-1 and TRBJ2-7, with 8 bases matching TRBD2. The CDR3 consists of 16 residues. The V segment lost 0 bases and the J segment 0 bases; nucleotides outside the gene matches: 5. From germline, CDR1 is SGHRS and CDR2 YFSETQ. CDR3 nucleotide sequence: TGCGCCAGCAGCTTGGTTGCTAGCGGGTCCTCCTACGAGCAGTACTTC. It specifies CASSLVASGSSYEQYF.

The rearrangement joins TRBV10-2 to TRBJ2-1; possible D gene TRBD2, 6 bases. Between the trimmed V and J ends, which lost 8 bases and 6 bases, there was a span of 11 bases. Germline V lookup: CDR1 WSHSY, CDR2 SAAADI. The CDR3 spans 12 residues. CDR3 protein: CASSVGGNEQFF. The CDR3, as DNA: TGCGCCAGCTCCGTCGGGGGCAATGAGCAGTTCTTC.

In this sample, this clone turned up once. J is TRBJ2-1 and V is TRBV9; D remains ambiguous. This CDR3 contains 19 residues. Germline values: CDR1 SGDLS, CDR2 YYNGEE. Deletions cut 4 bases from V and 1 base from J, with 24 bases between. CDR3 nucleotide sequence: TGTGCCAGCAGCCCGTTGATGGCCCTACCCAGCGCTTCCTACAATGAGCAGTTCTTC. Its protein is CASSPLMALPSASYNEQFF. The whole variable domain, filled in from reference TRBV9 and TRBJ2-1, reads DSGVTQTPKHLITATGQRVTLRCSPRSGDLSVYWYQQSLDQGLQFLIQYYNGEERAKGNILERFSAQQFPDLHSELNLSSLELGDSALYFCASSPLMALPSASYNEQFFGPGTRLTVL.

The chain joins TRBV18 to TRBJ2-2; 13 positions match TRBD2. J gave up 6 bases and V 3 bases, and 7 bases lay outside the gene matches. Germline V lookup: CDR1 KGHSH, CDR2 LQKENI. CDR3 length equals 17 residues. The CDR3 DNA reads as TGTGCCAGCTCACCCGCACGGACTAGCGGGAGCGCCGGGGAGCTGTTTTTT. It specifies CASSPARTSGSAGELFF. The whole variable domain, filled in from reference TRBV18 and TRBJ2-2, reads NAGVMQNPRHLVRRRGQEARLRCSPMKGHSHVYWYRQLPEEGLKFMVYLQKENIIDESGMPKERFSAEFPKEGPSILRIQQVVRGDSAAYFCASSPARTSGSAGELFFGEGSRLTVL.

V and J are TRBV7-9 and TRBJ1-4; 9 nucleotides agree with TRBD1. The CDR3 length is 16 residues. V gave up 1 base and J gave up 5 bases; unmatched junction bases: 5. The germline V gene has CDR1 SEHNR and CDR2 FQNEAQ (reference sequence). CDR3 amino acids: CASSLGPGQGNEKLFF. DNA of the CDR3: TGTGCCAGCAGCTTAGGTCCGGGACAGGGAAATGAAAAACTGTTTTTT. Full variable domain (missing parts from reference TRBV7-9 and TRBJ1-4): DTGVSQNPRHKITKRGQNVTFRCDPISEHNRLYWYRQTLGQGPEFLTYFQNEAQLEKSRLLSDRFSAERPKGSFSTLEIQRTEQGDSAMYLCASSLGPGQGNEKLFFGSGTQLSVL.

This rearrangement joins TRBV5-6 to TRBJ2-1; 11 positions match TRBD2. CDR3 length equals 18 residues. After removal of 0 bases from V and 3 bases from J, the junction contained 8 bases not matched to a gene. Germline V lookup: CDR1 SGHDT, CDR2 YYEEEE. The CDR3 reads CASSLESALAGGYNEQFF. The CDR3 nucleotides are TGTGCCAGCAGCTTGGAGTCGGCCCTAGCGGGGGGCTACAATGAGCAGTTCTTC. The full variable domain, its missing parts supplied by reference TRBV5-6 and TRBJ2-1, is DAGVTQSPTHLIKTRGQQVTLRCSPKSGHDTVSWYQQALGQGPQFIFQYYEEEERQRGNFPDRFSGHQFPNYSSELNVNALLLGDSALYLCASSLESALAGGYNEQFFGPGTRLTVL.

V and J are TRBV4-3 and TRBJ2-5, with D tentatively TRBD2 (5 bases). Trimming removed 0 bases at V and 2 bases at J, with 7 bases between. From germline, CDR1 is LGHNA and CDR2 YSLEER. The CDR3 consists of 14 residues. This CDR3 reads CASSQERAQETQYF. For the CDR3, the DNA is TGCGCCAGCAGCCAAGAGCGGGCTCAAGAGACCCAGTACTTC.

The chain links TRBV19 to TRBJ2-5; tentative D call: TRBD1 (5 bases). The CDR3 has 13 amino acids. CDR1 is LNHDA, CDR2 SQIVND, per germline (reference sequence). V lost 4 bases, J lost 2 bases, and 8 bases lay in between. The CDR3 coding sequence is TGTGCCAGTAGTAAGACAGTACAAGAGACCCAGTACTTC. Protein product: CASSKTVQETQYF.

V and J are TRBV5-5 and TRBJ1-1; D perhaps matches TRBD1 (6 bases). Germline V gene data show CDR1 as SGHKS and CDR2 as YYEKEE (reference sequence). Trimming removed 4 bases at V and 1 base at J, with 20 bases between. The CDR3 extends over 17 amino acids. The CDR3 nucleotides are TGTGCCAGCAGCCTCTTCCCGGGACAAACCCCGAACACTGAAGCTTTCTTT. This sequence encodes CASSLFPGQTPNTEAFF.

The chain carries TRBV19 and TRBJ1-1; 10 positions agree with TRBD1. Germline lookup yields CDR1 LNHDA and CDR2 SQIVND (reference sequence). The V and J ends lost 8 bases and 4 bases, in that order; junction bases with no gene match: 10. The CDR3 totals 15 residues. CDR3 nucleotide sequence: TGTGCCAGTGTATCCGGGACAGGGGATATCACTGAAGCTTTCTTT. This codes for CASVSGTGDITEAFF.

The chain combines TRBV7-9 with TRBJ1-1; possible D gene TRBD1, 5 bases. Germline CDR1 is SEHNR and CDR2 is FQNEAQ (reference sequence). CDR3 size: 13 residues. V lost 6 bases and J lost 7, with 15 bases in between. As DNA, the CDR3 is TGTGCCAGCAGTGGGGGGTTTGCCGGTGAAGCTTTCTTT. It encodes CASSGGFAGEAFF.

The chain carries TRBV20-1 and TRBJ2-3; 7 nucleotides agree with TRBD2. The germline gives CDR1 DFQATT, CDR2 SNEGSKA (reference sequence). Trimming cost V 7 bases and J 6 bases; bases outside gene matches: 4. CDR3 length equals 11 residues. The DNA of the CDR3 is TGCAGTGTACTAGCGTTGGATACGCAGTATTTT. This sequence encodes CSVLALDTQYF.

The gene calls are TRBV7-2 and TRBJ2-7; D is possibly TRBD1 (5 bases). V was shortened by 1 base and J by 6 bases, with 16 bases between the two germline ends. The CDR3 runs to 15 residues. Germline-derived CDR1 and CDR2 are SGHTA and FQGNSA. This chain's CDR3 is CASSLGGPNGVEQYF. The DNA of the CDR3 is TGTGCCAGCAGCTTAGGGGGCCCGAACGGAGTCGAGCAGTACTTC.

The chain employs TRBV9 and TRBJ1-1; no firm D call. The CDR3 contains 15 residues. The V gene lost 1 base and the J gene lost 2 bases, with 12 bases spanning the gap. Germline CDR1 SGDLS, CDR2 YYNGEE. CDR3 protein: CASSVRPGVNTEAFF. DNA of the CDR3: TGTGCCAGCAGCGTACGGCCAGGCGTAAACACTGAAGCTTTCTTT.

The rearrangement joins TRBV28 to TRBJ1-2; D call uncertain. Per germline, CDR1 MDHEN and CDR2 SYDVKM. This CDR3 has 15 residues. The germline V and J ends were trimmed by 4 bases and 1 base, with 13 bases remaining between them. As DNA, the CDR3 is TGTGCCAGCAGTTACGGGATCCCCGTTAACTATGGCTACACCTTC. The encoded protein is CASSYGIPVNYGYTF.

This chain joins TRBV20-1 and TRBJ1-2; D is unresolved. The germline CDR1 and CDR2 sequences are DFQATT and SNEGSKA (reference sequence). Trimming stripped 5 bases from V and 6 bases from J, with 10 bases between. The CDR3 covers 11 residues. The chain's CDR3 is CSAAGSHGYTF. DNA for the CDR3: TGCAGTGCTGCGGGTAGTCATGGCTACACCTTC.

The chain carries TRBV28 and TRBJ2-7; 10 bases fit TRBD2. Germline V gives CDR1 MDHEN, CDR2 SYDVKM. The CDR3 runs 14 residues. J was trimmed by 2 bases and V by 2 bases; bases with no gene match: 0. DNA of the CDR3: TGTGCCAGCAGTTTACTAGCGGGAGCCTACGAGCAGTACTTC. It yields the protein CASSLLAGAYEQYF.

The chain joins TRBV4-3 to TRBJ2-3; 11 positions match TRBD1. The J segment lost 5 bases and the V segment lost 4 bases, leaving 5 bases of the junction unmatched. This CDR3 is built from 15 residues. Germline CDR1 reads LGHNA; CDR2 reads YSLEER. The CDR3 is CASSPRDRGEDTQYF. The CDR3 region has the DNA TGCGCCAGCAGCCCCCGGGACAGGGGGGAAGATACGCAGTATTTT.

The chain carries TRBV7-6 and TRBJ2-3; maybe TRBD2 (6 bases). The ends were cut back, 7 bases at V and 4 bases at J, with 12 bases in the middle. Looked up from germline, CDR1 is SGHVS and CDR2 is FNYEAQ. The CDR3 runs to 13 residues. CDR3 sequence: CASKPRGSDTQYF. CDR3 DNA sequence: TGTGCCAGCAAACCCCGGGGGTCAGATACGCAGTATTTT.